This T cell receptor beta chain is from a study of T cells after posttransplantation cyclophosphamide. Study-wide results and limits: Donor-recipient repertoire similarity was low at 1-2 months, rising over year one. TRB clonality was highly associated with recipient CMV seropositivity and reactivation.

The method was immunoSEQ multiplex PCR; TCRdb's version includes in-frame clones alone and lacks a portion of them. The sample lists under 50,000 clones; 80% to 95% were seen once. Cyclophosphamide on days +3 and +4 followed busulfan-fludarabine conditioning and a marrow graft. In regard to this clone: The antigen is unknown.

The CDR3 consists of 14 residues. Germline assignment: CDR1 MNHEY and CDR2 SVGAGI. V lost 0 bases, J lost 4 bases, and 2 bases stayed unmatched. The clonotype was recovered from a male patient between 60 and 69 years old who received an allogeneic stem cell transplant from a related donor and was CMV-positive. These T cells may partly come from the graft donor. The sample consisted of PBMCs, taken about 64 days after allogeneic stem cell transplant with posttransplant cyclophosphamide. The chain couples TRBV6-5 to TRBJ2-5, with 7 positions matching TRBD2. The CDR3 reads CASSYSTSRETQYF. DNA of the CDR3: TGTGCCAGCAGTTACTCGACTAGCAGAGAGACCCAGTACTTC.